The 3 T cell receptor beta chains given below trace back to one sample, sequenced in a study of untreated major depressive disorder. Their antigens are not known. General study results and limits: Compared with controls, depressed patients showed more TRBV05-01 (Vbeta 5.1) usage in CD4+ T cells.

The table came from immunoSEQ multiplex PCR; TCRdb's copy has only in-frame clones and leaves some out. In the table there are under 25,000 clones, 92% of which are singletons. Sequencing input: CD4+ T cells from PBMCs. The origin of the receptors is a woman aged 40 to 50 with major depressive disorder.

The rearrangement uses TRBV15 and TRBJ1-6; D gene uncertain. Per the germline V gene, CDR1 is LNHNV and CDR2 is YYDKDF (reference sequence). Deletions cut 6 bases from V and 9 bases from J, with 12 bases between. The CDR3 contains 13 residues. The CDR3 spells CATRVRLGSPLHF. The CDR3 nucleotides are TGTGCCACCAGGGTTCGGTTGGGTTCACCCCTCCACTTT.

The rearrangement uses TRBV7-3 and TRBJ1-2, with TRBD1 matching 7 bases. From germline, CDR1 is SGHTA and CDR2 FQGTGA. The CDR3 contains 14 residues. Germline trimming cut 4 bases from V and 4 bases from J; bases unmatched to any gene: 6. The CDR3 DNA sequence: TGTGCCAGCAGCTACACAGGGGATTCCTATGGCTACACCTTC. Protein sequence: CASSYTGDSYGYTF.

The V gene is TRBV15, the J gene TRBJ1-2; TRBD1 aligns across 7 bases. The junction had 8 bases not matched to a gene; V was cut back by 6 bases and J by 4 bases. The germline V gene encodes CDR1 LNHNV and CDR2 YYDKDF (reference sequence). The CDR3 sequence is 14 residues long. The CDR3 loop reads CATSNDRVVYGYTF. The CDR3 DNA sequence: TGTGCCACCAGTAACGACAGGGTAGTCTATGGCTACACCTTC.